The clone carrying this T cell receptor (beta chain) was seen a handful of times. The antigen remains undetermined. Trimming stripped 0 bases from V and 7 bases from J, with 6 bases between. Germline CDR1 and CDR2: LGHNA and YSLEER. The CDR3 spans 12 residues. This entry comes from a study of T-cell memory formation after mild COVID-19. The study, taken as a whole, reports: Contracting clones from day 15 to 85 had balanced CD4/CD8; later expanders favoured CD4+.

In TCRdb, the 5' RACE reads were re-called with MiXCR into one record per CDR3 protein. The sample has a few hundred thousand distinct CDR3 sequences; around 20% are singletons. This sequence originates from a man aged 18-30 years who had mild COVID-19 (a few samples of this study predate the infection). Cell type and time point are not known. The sequenced sample consisted of PBMCs or a T cell subset sorted from them (not recorded which). The J gene is TRBJ1-2, the V gene TRBV4-3; the D is unclear. CDR3 coding DNA: TGCGCCAGCAGCCAAGATTCGGGTGGCTACACCTTC. Its translation is CASSQDSGGYTF.